The present T cell receptor (beta chain) was sequenced within a study of CD8+CD57+ T cells in acquired aplastic anemia. Looking at the study overall: Sorted CD4+ plus CD8+ cells gave DNA averaging roughly 3 ug. Study-wide results and limits: Overlap between patients and controls comprised about 28 CD8+ CDR3 sequences.

This clonotype was observed a single time. The antigen remains undetermined. Possible read error: a much larger clone is one base away. The use of genomic DNA as template underpinned the TCR beta VDJ and CDR3 profiling. TCRdb processed the reads anew with MiXCR; each CDR3 protein has one entry. The sample carries about 150,000 distinct CDR3 sequences, 48% recorded once. Only patients with CD8+CD57+ cell expansion on flow cytometry were chosen for sequencing. The CDR3 has 16 amino acids. Germline CDR1 is DFQATT and CDR2 is SNEGSKA (reference sequence). The receptor was isolated from a human donor with aplastic anemia. This sequence joins TRBV20-1 and TRBJ2-2; TRBD1 or TRBD2 may be the D gene (5 bases each). The sample consisted of sorted CD4+, CD8+, or CD8+CD57+ T cells (not recorded which) from PBMCs. CDR3 region: CSASHRDPANTGERFF. The CDR3 bases are TGCAGTGCTTCGCACCGGGACCCCGCGAACACCGGGGAGCGGTTTTTT.